This T cell receptor (beta chain) was profiled in a study of cytomegalovirus exposure and HLA in healthy donors (dated by TCRdb to the late 2010s). About the study as a whole: According to a later analysis, the approximately 120 validation repertoires were produced on the same platform as the roughly 700 repertoires of the first cohort. The aim of the study was to test whether cataloging public T cell receptors could identify signatures of past pathogen exposure. In addition to the first cohort of 666 subjects, a separate validation cohort of approximately 130 different subjects was used. High-throughput TCR immunosequencing, statistical association of individual TCRs with disease status, and machine learning were combined to predict cytomegalovirus infection status.

About this clone itself: The antigen it recognizes is unknown. Base quality data are lacking; no much larger clone is found one base away.

V is cut back by 8 bases and J by 0 bases, with 4 bases in the junction unmatched. The CDR3 starts with the cysteine, ends with the phenylalanine, and has 13 residues. Only CDR3 DNA is held: 39 bases, read in frame from base 1. CDR1 and CDR2, looked up from the germline V gene (reference sequence), are GTSNPN and SVGIG. Donors formed part of the validation cohort, which comprised over a hundred subjects and was distinct from the first cohort of 670 or so subjects. Summary of the overall study and its limitations: The study gave a list of roughly 150 TCR beta chains associated with cytomegalovirus. The authors suggested that the approach could potentially be extended to other disease states and immunological phenotypes. The validation cohort had no HLA typing available for a later analysis, so co-occurrence within that cohort was assessed over all 120 or so repertoires. A few of the identified cytomegalovirus-associated TCR beta chains were confirmed in vitro to be specific for cytomegalovirus antigens. A later analysis found that TCRs clustered in the first cohort also tended to co-occur in the 120 validation repertoires, with 94% of cluster scores above 0. Across donors, most TCR sequences were observed very rarely, whereas some public TCRs were present in many individuals. Cytomegalovirus status was reported to be diagnosed by the classifier with high specificity and sensitivity in both the original and validation cohorts.

Library preparation employed the immunoSEQ multiplex PCR assay. The authors' pipeline ran thus. A statistical classification framework was built to diagnose cytomegalovirus status from the catalog of TCR beta chain sequences. Imported from immuneACCESS, the table was reduced by TCRdb to in-frame sequences with V and J called. These copies leave out some clones; in studies compared against another copy, an unresolved V gene accounts for under half, and the cause of the remainder is not known. V and J calls plus clone size are reproduced from that table; the DNA served to infer D and trimming. The sample data list about 140,000 clones, and 90% to 95% of these were observed just once. Clones ranked in the top ten supply 0.69% of the sample.

The chain is made from TRBV30 and TRBJ1-3, and TRBD1 matches 7 of the central bases. What was sequenced was PBMCs. The receptor comes from a man in his late teens or twenties in good health and CMV-seronegative. In nucleotide form, the sequence is TGTGCCGGGCAGGGGGTCTCTGGAAACACCATATATTTT. This gives the protein CAGQGVSGNTIYF.